This T cell receptor beta chain was sequenced for a study of CD8+ T cells in alopecia areata. Background on the study: In an open-label trial, patients got 5 to 10 mg tofacitinib twice daily. Study results and limitations: Sequences from scalp samples also cover resident alphabeta T cells of normal skin. Sharing of TCR sequences between patients (possibly for HLA-related reasons) was less clear than in mice.

Turning to this clone: The antigen remains unidentified.

Those with alopecia areata gave lesional scalp punch biopsies and peripheral blood. Germline assignment: CDR1 SGHTA and CDR2 FQGNSA. The CDR3 consists of 14 residues. V lost 3 bases and J lost 1, with 9 bases in between. In each case, RNA was isolated and then reverse transcribed into cDNA as the sequencing template. Repertoires were generated with immunoSEQ multiplex PCR, while TCRdb's copy carries only in-frame clones and drops some. The profile shows about 190,000 clones, approximately 56% of them singletons. This chain links TRBV7-2 with TRBJ1-1, with TRBD1 as a possible D gene (5 bases). The material sequenced was CD4+ T cells sorted from blood, taken at week 0. The receptor was derived from a human donor with alopecia areata. CDR3 nucleotides: TGTGCCAGCAGCTTGCGACAGACGAACACTGAAGCTTTCTTT. Its protein is CASSLRQTNTEAFF.